The next 30 T cell receptor beta chains were all read from a single sample in a study of blood T cell repertoires in COVID-19 (dated by TCRdb to the early 2020s). Library creation used the immunoSEQ multiplex PCR assay. The source is immuneACCESS, and TCRdb retained only in-frame sequences with V and J called. Part of the clones is not carried over; for the studies checked, unresolved V genes explain less than half of this, and the remainder is unexplained. The sample includes about 30,000 clones, with 70% to 90% observed a single time. The top ten clonotypes cover 7% to 10% of the sample. Sequencing was carried out using peripheral blood. The receptors stem from a man older than 75 with active COVID-19.

CDR3 sequence reads: CASSLGGTGATIKEQYF. The CDR3 bases are TGCGCCAGCAGCTTGGGTGGTACAGGGGCGACGATTAAAGAGCAGTACTTC. The chain links TRBV5-1 to TRBJ2-7; 7 bases are shared with TRBD1. The CDR3 runs 17 residues. The germline CDR1 and CDR2 sequences are SGHRS and YFSETQ. Germline trimming cut 0 bases from V and 7 bases from J; bases unmatched to any gene: 16.

This rearrangement joins TRBV11-2 to TRBJ2-3; TRBD2 is a possible D gene (6 bases). V was clipped by 8 bases and J by 5 bases, with 20 bases between them. Germline V gene data show CDR1 as SGHAT and CDR2 as FQNNGV. The CDR3 loop spans 15 amino acids. The CDR3, as DNA: TGTGCCAGCGCGGCCGCGGGGTTGGTTTTAGATACGCAGTATTTT. It encodes CASAAAGLVLDTQYF.

J is TRBJ2-1 and V is TRBV6-4; 9 nucleotides match TRBD1. J lost 6 bases, V lost 6 bases, and 6 bases had no gene match. This CDR3 contains 14 residues. The germline CDR1 and CDR2 sequences are MRHNA and SNTAGT. CDR3 amino acids: CASSRTGDRNEQFF. CDR3 in DNA: TGTGCCAGCAGCAGGACAGGGGATCGCAATGAGCAGTTCTTC.

The rearrangement uses TRBV7-2 and TRBJ2-7; D perhaps matches TRBD1 (5 bases). Between the trimmed V and J ends, which lost 3 bases and 5 bases, there was a span of 11 bases. Germline loops: CDR1 SGHTA, CDR2 FQGNSA. The CDR3 extends over 13 amino acids. DNA for the CDR3: TGTGCCAGCAGCTTTGCAACAGGAGACGAGCAGTACTTC. Amino acids: CASSFATGDEQYF.

Only one count was recorded for this clone. This chain links TRBV3-1 (or the pseudogene TRBV3-2) with TRBJ2-7; the D gene is possibly TRBD2 (5 bases). This CDR3 has 14 residues. Looked up from germline, CDR1 is LGHDT and CDR2 is YNNKEL (reference sequence). Trimming took 0 bases from V and 7 from J, leaving 13 bases between them. CDR3 nucleotides: TGTGCCAGCAGCCAAGATCGGACGGGCGGGGAGCAGTACTTC. Its translation: CASSQDRTGGEQYF.

The chain joins TRBV6-5 to TRBJ1-5; D might be TRBD1 (6 bases). CDR3 length: 15 amino acids. V lost 7 bases to trimming and J lost 0 bases, with 13 bases between them. Germline V gene sequence: CDR1 MNHEY, CDR2 SVGAGI. CDR3 DNA: TGTGCCAGCATTACAGGGCCTCATAGCAATCAGCCCCAGCATTTT. The encoded protein is CASITGPHSNQPQHF.

V usage is TRBV5-1 and J usage is TRBJ2-2, with 7 bases that match TRBD1. V was clipped by 4 bases and J by 1 base; unmatched bases: 7. Germline V gene lookup returns CDR1 SGHRS and CDR2 YFSETQ. This CDR3 region has 16 residues. CDR3 nucleotides: TGCGCCAGCAGCCGAGAAAGGGGGCGGAACACCGGGGAGCTGTTTTTT. Amino acids: CASSRERGRNTGELFF. Full variable domain (missing parts from reference TRBV5-1 and TRBJ2-2): KAGVTQTPRYLIKTRGQQVTLSCSPISGHRSVSWYQQTPGQGLQFLFEYFSETQRNKGNFPGRFSGRQFSNSRSEMNVSTLELGDSALYLCASSRERGRNTGELFFGEGSRLTVL.

The V call is TRBV5-4, the J call TRBJ1-2, with 9 bases that match TRBD1. The CDR3 has 14 amino acids. Germline V gene data show CDR1 as SGHNT and CDR2 as YYREEE (reference sequence). Trimming took 3 bases from V and 4 from J; bases not matched to a gene: 4. The CDR3 sequence is CASSSDRGLYGYTF. The CDR3 DNA reads as TGTGCCAGCAGCTCGGACAGGGGCCTCTATGGCTACACCTTC.

This chain links TRBV5-4 with TRBJ2-7, with TRBD1 as a possible D gene (6 bases). Looked up from germline, CDR1 is SGHNT and CDR2 is YYREEE (reference sequence). CDR3 size: 12 residues. The ends were cut back, 4 bases at V and 4 bases at J, with 9 bases in the middle. The CDR3 here is CASSQGQYEQYF. The CDR3 region has the DNA TGTGCCAGCAGCCAAGGACAGTACGAGCAGTACTTC.

The chain couples TRBV2 to TRBJ2-1; 7 bases are shared with TRBD2. The CDR3 spans 15 residues. Trimming removed 6 bases from V and 6 bases from J; junction bases left unmatched: 11. Germline-derived CDR1 and CDR2 are SNHLY and FYNNEI. The CDR3 sequence is CASSQASGTGNEQFF. CDR3 coding DNA: TGTGCCAGCAGCCAAGCTAGCGGAACAGGCAATGAGCAGTTCTTC. The full variable domain, with the rest looked up from reference TRBV2 and TRBJ2-1, is EPEVTQTPSHQVTQMGQEVILRCVPISNHLYFYWYRQILGQKVEFLVSFYNNEISEKSEIFDDQFSVERPDGSNFTLKIRSTKLEDSAMYFCASSQASGTGNEQFFGPGTRLTVL.

The V call is TRBV11-2, the J call TRBJ2-2; possible D gene TRBD1, 6 bases. V was pared by 6 bases and J by 6 bases, with 14 bases between. The CDR3 has 14 amino acids. Germline CDR1 reads SGHAT; CDR2 reads FQNNGV. CDR3 protein: CASSFTGTSGELFF. In nucleotides, the CDR3 is TGTGCCAGCAGTTTCACAGGGACATCCGGGGAGCTGTTTTTT.

This chain connects TRBV12-3 or TRBV12-4 to TRBJ1-4; TRBD1 aligns across 8 bases. V trimming: 6 bases; J trimming: 8 bases; junction bases outside the gene matches: 5. This CDR3 has 13 residues. DNA of the CDR3: TGTGCCAGCAGAGGACAGGGTTGGGAAAAACTGTTTTTT. Its translation: CASRGQGWEKLFF.

The V call is TRBV2, the J call TRBJ2-6; D is perhaps TRBD1 (5 bases). Per the germline V gene, CDR1 is SNHLY and CDR2 is FYNNEI. This CDR3 is 17 amino acids long. Deletions cut 8 bases from V and 0 bases from J, with 17 bases between. CDR3 DNA: TGTGCCAGCGTAGGGGCAGAAAACATCTCTGGGGCCAACGTCCTGACTTTC. This codes for CASVGAENISGANVLTF.

The chain uses TRBV5-4 and TRBJ2-6; weak D call: TRBD2 (6 bases). Trimming stripped 4 bases from V and 2 bases from J, with 10 bases between. The germline V gene has CDR1 SGHNT and CDR2 YYREEE (reference sequence). The length of the CDR3 is 15 residues. CDR3: CASSPGGTGANVLTF. CDR3 nucleotide sequence: TGTGCCAGCAGCCCCGGCGGGACTGGGGCCAACGTCCTGACTTTC.

This clone was seen a few times. The chain links TRBV3-1 (or the pseudogene TRBV3-2) to TRBJ2-7; D ambiguous. V lost 4 bases and J 1 base, leaving 14 bases between the germline ends. The CDR3 extends over 15 amino acids. Germline V CDR1 and CDR2: LGHDT, YNNKEL (reference sequence). CDR3 DNA sequence: TGTGCCAGCAGCCCCCTCTTACATACGTCCTACGAGCAGTACTTC. It codes for CASSPLLHTSYEQYF.

The V gene is TRBV19, the J gene TRBJ1-1; D call uncertain. The CDR3 is 16 amino acids. V lost 3 bases to trimming and J lost 0 bases, with 14 bases between them. CDR1 and CDR2 from the germline V gene are LNHDA and SQIVND (reference sequence). The CDR3 loop reads CASSMVWTQMNTEAFF. CDR3 DNA sequence: TGTGCCAGTAGTATGGTGTGGACTCAGATGAACACTGAAGCTTTCTTT.

In its sample, this clone was seen a few times. The J gene is TRBJ1-5, the V gene TRBV3-1 (or the pseudogene TRBV3-2); D possibly corresponds to TRBD1 (5 bases). The CDR3 runs to 16 residues. Germline loops: CDR1 LGHDT, CDR2 YNNKEL (reference sequence). Trimming shortened V by 1 base and J by 2 bases, and 12 bases separated the two germline ends. In DNA form, the CDR3 reads TGTGCCAGCAGCCAAGGGAGGGGCGCCGGCAATCAGCCCCAGCATTTT. It specifies CASSQGRGAGNQPQHF.

The rearrangement uses TRBV28 and TRBJ1-1; maybe TRBD1 (6 bases). CDR1 is MDHEN, CDR2 SYDVKM, per germline. The V gene lost 1 base and the J gene lost 10 bases, with 10 bases spanning the gap. This CDR3 region has 12 residues. CDR3 sequence (DNA): TGTGCCAGCAGTTTATACAGGGCCCTAGCTTTCTTT. Residues: CASSLYRALAFF.

The chain has TRBV9 and TRBJ2-3, with no clear D. The germline V and J ends were trimmed by 4 bases and 0 bases, with 6 bases remaining between them. CDR3 length: 13 residues. Germline CDR1 reads SGDLS; CDR2 reads YYNGEE. The chain's CDR3 is CASSTYSTDTQYF. As DNA, the CDR3 is TGTGCCAGCAGCACCTATAGCACAGATACGCAGTATTTT.

The V call is TRBV6-6, the J call TRBJ1-1; D perhaps matches TRBD1 (5 bases). Trimming stripped 2 bases from V and 0 bases from J, with 13 bases between. The germline gives CDR1 MNHNY, CDR2 SVGAGI (reference sequence). The CDR3 has 16 amino acids. CDR3 coding DNA: TGTGCCAGCAGTTACCCAACTTCGACAGTGAACACTGAAGCTTTCTTT. Protein: CASSYPTSTVNTEAFF.

V gene TRBV28 combines with J gene TRBJ1-3; maybe TRBD1 (5 bases). Per germline, CDR1 MDHEN and CDR2 SYDVKM. V lost 5 bases and J lost 14, with 31 bases in between. The CDR3 is 17 residues long. CDR3 DNA sequence: TGTGCCAGCAGTCCATACTCCGGCAGGGCCTTCTCTGTTGCGGTATATTTT. The encoded protein is CASSPYSGRAFSVAVYF.

In this sample, this clone turned up once. V and J are TRBV27 and TRBJ2-7; 7 positions agree with TRBD1. In germline, CDR1 is MNHEY, CDR2 SMNVEV (reference sequence). The ends lost 0 bases at V and 3 bases at J; junction bases unmatched: 5. CDR3 length: 15 residues. DNA of the CDR3: TGTGCCAGCAGTTTATCGGGGACAGCCTACTACGAGCAGTACTTC. This gives the protein CASSLSGTAYYEQYF.

For the CDR3, the DNA is TGTGCCAGCAGCCCCGTGGCCAGGGTCATAGAGACCCAGTACTTC. Translation gives CASSPVARVIETQYF. The rearrangement links TRBV28 to TRBJ2-5; TRBD1 might be the D (5 bases). The V end lost 6 bases, the J end lost 4 bases, and 18 bases lay between the germline ends. This CDR3 region has 15 residues. Germline CDR1 is MDHEN and CDR2 is SYDVKM.

Only one count was recorded for this clone. At the DNA level, this CDR3 is encoded by other sequences in the same sample as well. This rearrangement joins TRBV10-2 to TRBJ2-5; 13 bases agree with TRBD2. This CDR3 has 13 amino acids. Germline V lookup: CDR1 WSHSY, CDR2 SAAADI. With V trimmed by 6 bases and J by 5 bases, 0 bases remained unmatched. CDR3 nucleotides: TGCGCCAGCAGGACTAGCGGGGGGGAGACCCAGTACTTC. It encodes CASRTSGGETQYF.

CDR3 sequence reads: CASSQVGGGPYEQYF. CDR3 bases: TGTGCCAGCAGCCAAGTGGGGGGGGGCCCCTACGAGCAGTACTTC. The rearrangement links TRBV3-1 (or the pseudogene TRBV3-2) to TRBJ2-7; TRBD2 might be the D (7 bases). Germline assignment: CDR1 LGHDT and CDR2 YNNKEL (reference sequence). This CDR3 has 15 amino acids. V lost 1 base and J 2 bases, leaving 12 bases between the germline ends.

This clone was counted only a few times. This chain links TRBV6-5 with TRBJ2-5, with D uncertain. The CDR3 sequence is 15 residues long. The V and J ends lost 6 bases and 2 bases respectively, with 16 bases between them. Germline-derived CDR1 and CDR2 are MNHEY and SVGAGI. CDR3 residues: CASRQDGRFQETQYF. The CDR3 DNA follows: TGTGCCAGCAGACAAGACGGCAGGTTTCAAGAGACCCAGTACTTC.

In its sample, this clone was seen a few times. The V call is TRBV5-1, the J call TRBJ2-5; 8 bases agree with TRBD1. Germline CDR1 and CDR2: SGHRS and YFSETQ. This CDR3 spans 14 amino acids. The V gene end was trimmed by 4 bases and the J gene end by 5 bases; junction bases not matched to a gene: 7. CDR3 sequence (DNA): TGCGCCAGCAGCGCAGGACAGGGCGGGGAGACCCAGTACTTC. This encodes CASSAGQGGETQYF.

This clone was counted only a few times. The rearrangement links TRBV5-8 to TRBJ1-2; D is undetermined. This CDR3 comprises 15 residues. Trimming left V 0 bases short and J 4 bases short, with 13 bases between. The V gene's germline CDR1 is SGHTS and CDR2 YDEGEE. Here the CDR3 DNA reads TGTGCCAGCAGCTTGGGTTGGAGCGGTCCCTATGGCTACACCTTC. Protein product: CASSLGWSGPYGYTF. The entire variable domain, with the rest obtained from reference TRBV5-8 and TRBJ1-2, is as follows: EAGVTQSPTHLIKTRGQQATLRCSPISGHTSVYWYQQALGLGLQFLLWYDEGEERNRGNFPPRFSGRQFPNYSSELNVNALELEDSALYLCASSLGWSGPYGYTFGSGTRLTVV.

This clone was counted once. V usage is TRBV9 and J usage is TRBJ2-1; D is unresolved. Germline loops: CDR1 SGDLS, CDR2 YYNGEE. V lost 3 bases and J lost 2, with 18 bases in between. The CDR3 covers 17 residues. The CDR3 region is CASSAKTGFPTYNEQFF. Written as DNA, the CDR3 is TGTGCCAGCAGCGCCAAGACTGGCTTCCCTACCTACAATGAGCAGTTCTTC. Combining the CDR3 with reference TRBV9 and TRBJ2-1 gives the whole variable domain DSGVTQTPKHLITATGQRVTLRCSPRSGDLSVYWYQQSLDQGLQFLIQYYNGEERAKGNILERFSAQQFPDLHSELNLSSLELGDSALYFCASSAKTGFPTYNEQFFGPGTRLTVL.

The chain is built from TRBV11-2 and TRBJ2-3, with a weak D call TRBD1 (5 bases). This CDR3 contains 15 residues. The germline V gene has CDR1 SGHAT and CDR2 FQNNGV. Trimming pared 2 bases from V and 0 bases from J, leaving 9 bases between. The CDR3 DNA follows: TGTGCCAGCAGCTTAAGGGGTAAAAGCACAGATACGCAGTATTTT. Its protein product is CASSLRGKSTDTQYF.